These 15 T cell receptor beta chains share one sample of origin, sequenced in a study of blood T cell repertoires in COVID-19 (dated by TCRdb to about 2020). The library was generated by the immunoSEQ multiplex PCR assay. The immuneACCESS repertoire file appears here via TCRdb, limited to in-frame rearrangements. These files lack a portion of the clones; in checked studies, under half of the deficit traces to unresolved V genes, and the cause of the others is not known. This sample is represented by around 250,000 clones; approximately 90% of them were singletons. Over 4% of the sample is taken by the ten largest. Sequencing was done on a sample of PBMCs or T cells enriched from blood (not recorded which). The receptors originated from a woman younger than 45 with acute COVID-19.

This chain joins TRBV2 and TRBJ2-2; 8 bases match TRBD1. CDR1 SNHLY and CDR2 FYNNEI come from the germline V gene. With V trimmed by 4 bases and J by 6 bases, 4 bases remained unmatched. This CDR3 spans 14 amino acids. CDR3 in amino acids: CASSVQGAPGELFF. As DNA, the CDR3 is TGTGCCAGCAGTGTTCAGGGGGCACCCGGGGAGCTGTTTTTT.

V usage is TRBV24-1 and J usage is TRBJ1-2; D is uncertain. CDR1 and CDR2 (germline): KGHDR, SFDVKD. This CDR3 has 16 amino acids. V lost 5 bases and J 3 bases, leaving 18 bases between the germline ends. CDR3: CATSVSEEGDHYGYTF. CDR3 DNA: TGTGCCACCAGTGTAAGTGAGGAAGGAGATCACTATGGCTACACCTTC.

This chain links TRBV4-2 with TRBJ2-3; D is ambiguous. Germline CDR1 and CDR2: LGHNA and YNFKEQ. V lost 1 base and J 5 bases, leaving 4 bases between the germline ends. The CDR3 is 12 residues long. In DNA form, the CDR3 reads TGTGCCAGCAGCCAAGTCGTAGATACGCAGTATTTT. This codes for CASSQVVDTQYF.

The rearrangement uses TRBV4-1 and TRBJ2-7; maybe TRBD2 (5 bases). CDR1 is MGHRA, CDR2 YSYEKL, per germline. The CDR3 consists of 14 residues. The V gene lost 1 base and the J gene lost 4 bases, with 11 bases spanning the gap. The chain's CDR3 is CASSQAGSGYEQYF. In DNA form, the CDR3 reads TGCGCCAGCAGCCAAGCGGGATCTGGATACGAGCAGTACTTC.

The V gene is TRBV18, the J gene TRBJ2-3, with 9 nucleotides matching TRBD2. The CDR3 has 15 residues. In germline, CDR1 is KGHSH, CDR2 LQKENI. Trimming cost V 4 bases and J 4 bases; bases outside gene matches: 6. CDR3 DNA sequence: TGTGCCAGCTCACTTCTAGCGGGATTGGCAGATACGCAGTATTTT. Encoded protein: CASSLLAGLADTQYF. The whole variable domain, filled in from reference TRBV18 and TRBJ2-3, reads NAGVMQNPRHLVRRRGQEARLRCSPMKGHSHVYWYRQLPEEGLKFMVYLQKENIIDESGMPKERFSAEFPKEGPSILRIQQVVRGDSAAYFCASSLLAGLADTQYFGPGTRLTVL.

The chain carries TRBV28 and TRBJ2-7; 7 bases are a match to TRBD1. V lost 6 bases and J lost 5; bases outside the gene matches: 10. Germline assignment: CDR1 MDHEN and CDR2 SYDVKM. The CDR3 length is 14 residues. CDR3 DNA sequence: TGTGCCAGCAGCTTCAGGGGGTTCCTCCACGAGCAGTACTTC. Its translation: CASSFRGFLHEQYF.

The chain couples TRBV4-2 to TRBJ2-1; 8 bases fit TRBD1. Per germline, CDR1 LGHNA and CDR2 YNFKEQ. V shed 4 bases, J shed 1 base, and the junction held 6 bases outside the gene matches. The CDR3 spans 16 residues. The chain's CDR3 is CASSLTQGVSYNEQFF. DNA for the CDR3: TGTGCCAGCAGCCTCACACAGGGGGTGTCCTACAATGAGCAGTTCTTC.

This chain links TRBV28 with TRBJ1-1, with a possible D match to TRBD1 (6 bases). This CDR3 is built from 12 residues. The V and J ends lost 4 bases and 7 bases respectively, with 10 bases between them. Germline CDR1 MDHEN, CDR2 SYDVKM. The CDR3 coding sequence is TGTGCCAGCAGTTACGGACAGTTTGAAGCTTTCTTT. It translates to CASSYGQFEAFF.

In its sample, this clone was seen a few times. This chain uses TRBV6-5 with TRBJ2-2, with 7 bases lining up with TRBD1. Trimming at V came to 10 bases and at J to 0 bases, leaving 8 bases not matched to a gene. The CDR3 runs 15 residues. The germline CDR1 and CDR2 sequences are MNHEY and SVGAGI. The CDR3: CAIKPGTANTGELFF. CDR3 DNA sequence: TGTGCCATCAAGCCCGGGACAGCGAACACCGGGGAGCTGTTTTTT.

CDR3 bases: TGTGCCAGCAGACGAACCGGACAGGGTGGACACTACGAGCAGTACTTC. Amino acids: CASRRTGQGGHYEQYF. J is TRBJ2-7 and V is TRBV7-6, with 8 bases matching TRBD1. In germline, CDR1 is SGHVS, CDR2 FNYEAQ. J was trimmed by 3 bases and V by 6 bases; bases with no gene match: 13. The CDR3 sequence is 16 residues long.

This sequence joins TRBV11-2 and TRBJ2-7; 7 nucleotides align to TRBD2. Unmatched junction bases numbered 13, after V lost 4 bases and J lost 10 bases. The CDR3 extends over 14 amino acids. Germline V CDR1 and CDR2: SGHAT, FQNNGV. DNA of the CDR3: TGTGCCAGCAGCTCCCCCGGACGGGAGGCAATCCAGTACTTC. Translation: CASSSPGREAIQYF.

V usage is TRBV13 and J usage is TRBJ1-5; 7 bases fit TRBD1. The length of the CDR3 is 14 residues. V lost 5 bases, J lost 6 bases, and 7 bases stayed unmatched. Germline CDR1 PRHDT, CDR2 FYEKMQ (reference sequence). CDR3 sequence (DNA): TGTGCCAGCAGCCTGACAGGGAAGGGTCAGCCCCAGCATTTT. This translates into CASSLTGKGQPQHF.

The chain couples TRBV4-2 to TRBJ1-3; D is ambiguous. The CDR3 runs to 15 residues. Deletions cut 0 bases from V and 4 bases from J, with 10 bases between. Germline V gives CDR1 LGHNA, CDR2 YNFKEQ. CDR3 nucleotide sequence: TGTGCCAGCAGCCAAGAAAGCGGAGCAGGAAACACCATATATTTT. Its protein product is CASSQESGAGNTIYF.

The chain recombines TRBV7-3 with TRBJ2-1; TRBD1 matches at 9 bases. The V gene's germline CDR1 is SGHTA and CDR2 FQGTGA. The J segment lost 8 bases and the V segment lost 5 bases, leaving 4 bases of the junction unmatched. The CDR3 has 13 amino acids. The CDR3 loop is CASSPDRGDEQFF. DNA of the CDR3: TGTGCCAGCAGCCCTGACAGGGGGGATGAGCAGTTCTTC.

V gene TRBV4-2 combines with J gene TRBJ2-4; tentatively, D is TRBD2 (5 bases). Germline V CDR1 and CDR2: LGHNA, YNFKEQ. V was shortened by 3 bases and J by 5 bases, with 11 bases between the two germline ends. The CDR3 runs 14 residues. The CDR3 nucleotides are TGTGCCAGCAGCCAGAGGGCGCGCGAAAACATTCAGTACTTC. It codes for CASSQRARENIQYF.